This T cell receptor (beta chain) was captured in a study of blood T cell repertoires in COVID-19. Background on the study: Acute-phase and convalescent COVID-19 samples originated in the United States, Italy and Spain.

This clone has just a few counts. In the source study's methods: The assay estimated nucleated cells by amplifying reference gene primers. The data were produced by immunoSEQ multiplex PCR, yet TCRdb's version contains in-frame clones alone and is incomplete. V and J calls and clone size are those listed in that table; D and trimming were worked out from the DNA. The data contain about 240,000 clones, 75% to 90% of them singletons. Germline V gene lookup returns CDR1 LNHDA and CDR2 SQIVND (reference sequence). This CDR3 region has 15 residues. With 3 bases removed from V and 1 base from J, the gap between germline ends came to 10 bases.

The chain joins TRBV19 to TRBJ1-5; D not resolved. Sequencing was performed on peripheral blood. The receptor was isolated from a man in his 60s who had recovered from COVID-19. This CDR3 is CASSISTQSNQPQHF. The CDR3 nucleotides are TGTGCCAGTAGTATTTCCACCCAGAGCAATCAGCCCCAGCATTTT.